The 30 T cell receptor beta chains below come from one sample, sequenced in a study of T-cell memory formation after mild COVID-19. TCRdb reprocessed the 5' RACE reads via MiXCR and lists one record per CDR3 protein. The sample contains tens of thousands of distinct CDR3 sequences, roughly a sixth of which appear only once. The source material was PBMCs or a T cell subset sorted from them (not recorded which). The receptors stem from an adult woman who had mild COVID-19 (a few samples of this study predate the infection). Cell type and time point are not known.

In this sample, this clonotype turned up a few times. V usage is TRBV30 and J usage is TRBJ2-2; 9 nucleotides line up with TRBD1. Germline CDR1 and CDR2: GTSNPN and SVGIG (reference sequence). J gave up 6 bases and V 3 bases, and 8 bases lay outside the gene matches. The CDR3 totals 15 residues. The CDR3, as DNA: TGTGCCTGGAGGGACGGGGACAGGGATTCCGGGGAGCTGTTTTTT. Translation gives CAWRDGDRDSGELFF. The variable domain in full, with the rest retrieved from reference TRBV30 and TRBJ2-2, is SQTIHQWPATLVQPVGSPLSLECTVEGTSNPNLYWYRQAAGRGLQLLFYSVGIGQISSEVPQNLSASRPQDRQFILSSKKLLLSDSGFYLCAWRDGDRDSGELFFGEGSRLTVL.

The genes are TRBV7-9 and TRBJ1-1; D is unclear. Germline CDR1 is SEHNR and CDR2 is FQNEAQ (reference sequence). This CDR3 region has 17 residues. V was shortened by 5 bases and J by 6 bases, with 25 bases between the two germline ends. The CDR3 region is CASSGPGKVTTGPEAFF. The CDR3 DNA sequence: TGTGCCAGCAGCGGGCCGGGAAAGGTAACAACGGGCCCTGAAGCTTTCTTT.

In its sample, this clonotype was seen a few times. The V and J genes are TRBV6-6 and TRBJ1-5; TRBD1 agrees at 11 bases. The CDR3 totals 17 residues. The germline CDR1 and CDR2 sequences are MNHNY and SVGAGI (reference sequence). With V trimmed by 2 bases and J by 3 bases, 6 bases remained unmatched. The CDR3 DNA follows: TGTGCCAGCAGTTACGTCGGGACAGGGGGTCCCAATCAGCCCCAGCATTTT. Its protein product is CASSYVGTGGPNQPQHF.

The chain combines TRBV7-9 with TRBJ1-1; 9 nucleotides agree with TRBD1. This CDR3 region has 15 residues. Germline-derived CDR1 and CDR2 are SEHNR and FQNEAQ (reference sequence). The V and J ends lost 4 bases and 4 bases, in that order; junction bases with no gene match: 7. DNA for the CDR3: TGTGCCAGCAGCTCTCCCGGGACAGGGTTCACTGAAGCTTTCTTT. Translating gives CASSSPGTGFTEAFF. Complete variable domain (other parts from reference TRBV7-9 and TRBJ1-1): DTGVSQNPRHKITKRGQNVTFRCDPISEHNRLYWYRQTLGQGPEFLTYFQNEAQLEKSRLLSDRFSAERPKGSFSTLEIQRTEQGDSAMYLCASSSPGTGFTEAFFGQGTRLTVV.

The chain recombines TRBV5-1 with TRBJ2-3; D is unclear. Trimming shortened V by 2 bases and J by 2 bases, and 3 bases separated the two germline ends. The CDR3 sequence is 12 residues long. Germline loops: CDR1 SGHRS, CDR2 YFSETQ. The CDR3 DNA is TGCGCCAGCAGCTTTGACACAGATACGCAGTATTTT. Protein sequence: CASSFDTDTQYF.

This clonotype turned up a few times. The CDR3: CASSQDTVPGEKLFF. The CDR3 DNA sequence: TGCGCCAGCAGCCAAGATACAGTCCCAGGGGAAAAACTGTTTTTT. This chain connects TRBV4-3 to TRBJ1-4, with D possibly TRBD1 on 5 matching bases. CDR1 is LGHNA and CDR2 is YSLEER in the germline V gene. V lost 0 bases and J 8 bases, leaving 13 bases between the germline ends. The CDR3 runs to 15 residues.

There are a few counts of this clonotype. The chain employs TRBV6-5 and TRBJ2-7; D is unresolved. Germline CDR1 is MNHEY and CDR2 is SVGAGI. The CDR3 has 13 amino acids. V lost 2 bases and J lost 1, with 6 bases in between. CDR3 DNA sequence: TGTGCCAGCAGTTACGGAGATTCCTACGAGCAGTACTTC. It specifies CASSYGDSYEQYF.

This clonotype was seen more than once but under ten times. This chain uses TRBV7-9 with TRBJ2-1, with no clear D. Trimming took off 3 bases at V and 7 bases at J, with 16 bases between the two ends. The CDR3 length is 15 residues. CDR1 is SEHNR, CDR2 FQNEAQ, per germline (reference sequence). CDR3 region: CASSFDPSSRNEQFF. CDR3 DNA sequence: TGTGCCAGCAGCTTCGACCCATCTTCTAGAAATGAGCAGTTCTTC.

CDR3 bases: TGTGCCAGCAGTTCGGGATCGGGCACAGATACGCAGTATTTT. It codes for CASSSGSGTDTQYF. This rearrangement joins TRBV7-9 to TRBJ2-3, with D possibly being TRBD2 (5 bases). In germline, CDR1 is SEHNR, CDR2 FQNEAQ (reference sequence). Trimming removed 6 bases from V and 1 base from J, with 11 bases in between. The CDR3 extends over 14 amino acids.

This chain links TRBV24-1 with TRBJ2-1, with TRBD1 matching 7 bases. The CDR3 totals 14 residues. Per the germline V gene, CDR1 is KGHDR and CDR2 is SFDVKD. The V and J ends lost 4 bases and 3 bases, in that order; junction bases with no gene match: 2. DNA for the CDR3: TGTGCCACCAGTGAGACAGGGAACTACAATGAGCAGTTCTTC. It yields the protein CATSETGNYNEQFF.

This sequence joins TRBV10-3 and TRBJ2-5; D perhaps matches TRBD2 (5 bases). The V gene's germline CDR1 is ENHRY and CDR2 SYGVKD. This CDR3 contains 13 residues. V was cut by 4 bases and J by 5 bases, with 11 bases left in between. The CDR3 DNA sequence: TGTGCCATCAGTGTTGCGGGTCCCGAGACCCAGTACTTC. It codes for CAISVAGPETQYF.

This clonotype counts as medium-sized. CDR3 amino acids: CASLGTGGVNEQFF. The CDR3 bases are TGTGCCAGCCTAGGGACCGGGGGGGTCAATGAGCAGTTCTTC. The rearrangement links TRBV12-3 or TRBV12-4 to TRBJ2-1; 8 positions agree with TRBD2. The V gene end was trimmed by 8 bases and the J gene end by 6 bases; junction bases not matched to a gene: 9. This CDR3 is built from 14 residues.

This clonotype was found a few times. The chain couples TRBV27 to TRBJ1-6; D possibly corresponds to TRBD1 (6 bases). The CDR3 is 16 amino acids. The V end was cut by 6 bases, the J end by 6 bases, with 18 bases between. From germline, CDR1 is MNHEY and CDR2 SMNVEV (reference sequence). The CDR3: CASSPSAGTLNSPLHF. The CDR3 region has the DNA TGTGCCAGCAGCCCTTCCGCCGGGACACTTAATTCACCCCTCCACTTT.

This clonotype was counted between two and nine times. The rearrangement links TRBV6-5 to TRBJ2-6; D gene ambiguous. V gave up 0 bases and J gave up 2 bases, with 5 bases separating them. CDR1 is MNHEY and CDR2 is SVGAGI in the germline V gene. The CDR3 is made up of 15 amino acids. The CDR3, as DNA: TGTGCCAGCAGTTACTCGGGGACTGGGGCCAACGTCCTGACTTTC. It codes for CASSYSGTGANVLTF.

This clonotype was picked up a small number of times. V gene TRBV5-1 combines with J gene TRBJ2-1, with D possibly being TRBD2 (5 bases). Germline loops: CDR1 SGHRS, CDR2 YFSETQ. This CDR3 comprises 17 residues. V lost 5 bases and J lost 2, with 20 bases in between. For the CDR3, the DNA is TGCGCCAGCAGTTCTCCCCCGGACGGGAACCCCTACAATGAGCAGTTCTTC. Encoded protein: CASSSPPDGNPYNEQFF. Full variable domain (remainder filled in from reference TRBV5-1 and TRBJ2-1): KAGVTQTPRYLIKTRGQQVTLSCSPISGHRSVSWYQQTPGQGLQFLFEYFSETQRNKGNFPGRFSGRQFSNSRSEMNVSTLELGDSALYLCASSSPPDGNPYNEQFFGPGTRLTVL.

The chain uses TRBV3-1 and TRBJ2-5; TRBD2 matches 8 bases. V shed 2 bases and J 13 bases; nucleotides not matched to a gene: 6. Germline V CDR1 and CDR2: LGHDT, YNNKEL (reference sequence). The CDR3 has 12 amino acids. The CDR3 loop is CASSQSGTSGYF. As DNA, the CDR3 is TGTGCCAGCAGCCAATCGGGGACTAGTGGGTACTTC.

This clonotype has at least ten counts. The chain links TRBV6-1 to TRBJ2-5; D tentatively reads TRBD1 or TRBD2 (5 bases each). Trimming removed 2 bases at V and 2 bases at J, with 9 bases between. This CDR3 is built from 14 residues. The V gene's germline CDR1 is MNHNS and CDR2 SASEGT. CDR3 in DNA: TGTGCCAGCAGTGAATATGGGGGACAAGAGACCCAGTACTTC. This gives the protein CASSEYGGQETQYF.

The table lists this clonotype with many counts. CDR3 DNA sequence: TGTGCCAGCACCTGGGACAGCACAGATACGCAGTATTTT. It codes for CASTWDSTDTQYF. V is TRBV7-8 and J is TRBJ2-3; the D gene could be TRBD1 or TRBD2 (5 bases each). The CDR3 length is 13 residues. Germline V gene lookup returns CDR1 SGHVS and CDR2 FQNEAQ. V was trimmed by 7 bases and J by 0 bases, leaving 8 bases between them.

This clonotype was recorded a few times. This chain joins TRBV7-9 and TRBJ2-7; 7 positions agree with TRBD2. With 4 bases clipped from V and 3 bases from J, the junction kept 15 bases outside the gene matches. Germline CDR1 SEHNR, CDR2 FQNEAQ (reference sequence). This CDR3 has 17 residues. The CDR3 DNA follows: TGTGCCAGCAGCTCGCGATTAGGCGGGAGAGGCGACTACGAGCAGTACTTC. Amino acid sequence: CASSSRLGGRGDYEQYF. Using reference TRBV7-9 and TRBJ2-7 for the parts outside the CDR3, the full variable domain is DTGVSQNPRHKITKRGQNVTFRCDPISEHNRLYWYRQTLGQGPEFLTYFQNEAQLEKSRLLSDRFSAERPKGSFSTLEIQRTEQGDSAMYLCASSSRLGGRGDYEQYFGPGTRLTVT.

This clonotype was found many times. The chain employs TRBV7-8 and TRBJ2-3; 7 positions agree with TRBD2. The trim removed 1 base at V and 5 bases at J, leaving 3 bases unmatched. Germline CDR1 and CDR2: SGHVS and FQNEAQ. The CDR3 consists of 14 residues. The DNA for the CDR3 is TGTGCCAGCAGCTTAGGCGGGGGTGGAGATACGCAGTATTTT. It yields the protein CASSLGGGGDTQYF. Using reference TRBV7-8 and TRBJ2-3 for the parts outside the CDR3, the full variable domain is GAGVSQSPRYKVAKRGQDVALRCDPISGHVSLFWYQQALGQGPEFLTYFQNEAQLDKSGLPSDRFFAERPEGSVSTLKIQRTQQEDSAVYLCASSLGGGGDTQYFGPGTRLTVL.

This clonotype was observed at least ten times. This chain uses TRBV7-9 with TRBJ2-1; the D call may be TRBD1 or TRBD2 (5 bases each). The CDR3 is 16 amino acids. V lost 4 bases and J lost 5, with 18 bases in between. The germline CDR1 and CDR2 sequences are SEHNR and FQNEAQ (reference sequence). CDR3 nucleotide sequence: TGTGCCAGCAGCTCAGCGGTGGGACCTGCTCACAATGAGCAGTTCTTC. Translating it yields CASSSAVGPAHNEQFF. The full variable domain, with the rest looked up from reference TRBV7-9 and TRBJ2-1, is DTGVSQNPRHKITKRGQNVTFRCDPISEHNRLYWYRQTLGQGPEFLTYFQNEAQLEKSRLLSDRFSAERPKGSFSTLEIQRTEQGDSAMYLCASSSAVGPAHNEQFFGPGTRLTVL.

The J gene is TRBJ2-7, the V gene TRBV9; D may be TRBD1 or TRBD2 (7 bases each). The CDR3 totals 15 residues. The V gene's germline CDR1 is SGDLS and CDR2 YYNGEE. V gave up 4 bases and J gave up 5 bases, with 19 bases separating them. The CDR3 coding sequence is TGTGCCAGCAGCAAAGCTGACAGGGCGGGGGACGAGCAGTACTTC. This gives the protein CASSKADRAGDEQYF. Looking up the rest from reference TRBV9 and TRBJ2-7 gives the full variable domain: DSGVTQTPKHLITATGQRVTLRCSPRSGDLSVYWYQQSLDQGLQFLIQYYNGEERAKGNILERFSAQQFPDLHSELNLSSLELGDSALYFCASSKADRAGDEQYFGPGTRLTVT.

This clonotype is medium-sized within its sample. The genes are TRBV14 and TRBJ2-1; 9 bases are a match to TRBD2. The CDR3 runs 15 residues. The V segment lost 4 bases and the J segment 5 bases; nucleotides outside the gene matches: 6. The germline V gene has CDR1 SGHDN and CDR2 FVKESK. CDR3 region: CASSLLAGVHNEQFF. CDR3 sequence (DNA): TGTGCCAGCAGCCTGTTAGCGGGAGTCCACAATGAGCAGTTCTTC.

This clonotype was seen a handful of times. The genes are TRBV20-1 and TRBJ2-5, with unresolved D. V gave up 3 bases and J gave up 3 bases, with 11 bases separating them. Looked up from germline, CDR1 is DFQATT and CDR2 is SNEGSKA (reference sequence). CDR3 length: 13 residues. In DNA form, the CDR3 reads TGCAGTGCTAGTTTTGAATCAGAAGAGACCCAGTACTTC. As protein: CSASFESEETQYF.

The CDR3 coding sequence is TGTGCCACCAGTGATCTCGGGACTAGCGGCACAGATACGCAGTATTTT. Protein: CATSDLGTSGTDTQYF. The V and J genes are TRBV24-1 and TRBJ2-3, with TRBD2 identical over 10 bases. After removal of 3 bases from V and 1 base from J, the junction contained 3 bases not matched to a gene. Looked up from germline, CDR1 is KGHDR and CDR2 is SFDVKD. The CDR3 covers 16 residues.

This rearrangement joins TRBV6-5 to TRBJ2-3, with D possibly being TRBD2 (6 bases). V was cut by 5 bases and J by 1 base, with 13 bases left in between. The CDR3 runs 15 residues. CDR1 MNHEY and CDR2 SVGAGI come from the germline V gene. The chain's CDR3 is CASSRPWGGTDTQYF. CDR3 DNA: TGTGCCAGCAGTCGCCCGTGGGGGGGCACAGATACGCAGTATTTT.

The chain uses TRBV20-1 and TRBJ2-1; perhaps TRBD2 as D (6 bases). Trimming removed 1 base at V and 0 bases at J, with 13 bases between. CDR3 size: 16 residues. Germline loops: CDR1 DFQATT, CDR2 SNEGSKA (reference sequence). In DNA form, the CDR3 reads TGCAGTGCTAGAGCGTTGGGGGGATCCTCCTACAATGAGCAGTTCTTC. It translates to CSARALGGSSYNEQFF.

This clonotype was found a few times. The chain links TRBV12-3 or TRBV12-4 to TRBJ1-5, with D perhaps TRBD1 (6 bases). The V end was cut by 3 bases, the J end by 8 bases, with 11 bases between. The CDR3 covers 13 residues. The CDR3 coding sequence is TGTGCCAGCAGTTTGAACAGGGTGGAGCCCCAGCATTTT. Translating gives CASSLNRVEPQHF.

This clonotype occurred a few times. The chain employs TRBV9 and TRBJ2-3, with TRBD2 identical over 9 bases. The CDR3 sequence is 16 residues long. Germline CDR1 is SGDLS and CDR2 is YYNGEE. The ends lost 0 bases at V and 2 bases at J; junction bases unmatched: 4. This chain's CDR3 is CASSVEQRGATDTQYF. The CDR3 DNA follows: TGTGCCAGCAGCGTAGAACAGCGGGGGGCCACAGATACGCAGTATTTT.

The chain recombines TRBV5-6 with TRBJ1-4, with a possible D match to TRBD1 (5 bases). V was clipped by 0 bases and J by 13 bases, with 16 bases between them. From germline, CDR1 is SGHDT and CDR2 YYEEEE. The CDR3 has 14 residues. CDR3 region: CASSLDWGTSGLFF. The CDR3 bases are TGTGCCAGCAGCTTGGATTGGGGGACGAGTGGACTGTTTTTT. Combining the CDR3 with reference TRBV5-6 and TRBJ1-4 gives the whole variable domain DAGVTQSPTHLIKTRGQQVTLRCSPKSGHDTVSWYQQALGQGPQFIFQYYEEEERQRGNFPDRFSGHQFPNYSSELNVNALLLGDSALYLCASSLDWGTSGLFFGSGTQLSVL.